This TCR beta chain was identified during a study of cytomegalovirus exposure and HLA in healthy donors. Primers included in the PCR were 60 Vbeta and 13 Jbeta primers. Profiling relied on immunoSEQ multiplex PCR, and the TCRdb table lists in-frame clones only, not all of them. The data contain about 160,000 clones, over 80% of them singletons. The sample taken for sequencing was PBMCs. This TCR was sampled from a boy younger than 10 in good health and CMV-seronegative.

CDR3 amino acids: CASTPRDSPQHF. In DNA, the CDR3 is TGTGCCAGCACGCCTAGGGACAGCCCCCAGCATTTT. This chain joins TRBV21-1 and TRBJ1-5; the table calls TRBD1, which could not be checked here. TRBV21-1 is an annotated pseudogene. This CDR3 region has 12 residues.